This TCR beta chain was found in a study of blood T cell repertoires in COVID-19. About the study: Italy, Spain and the United States were the sources of the convalescent and acute COVID-19 samples.

CDR1 and CDR2 from the germline V gene are LGHDT and YNNKEL (reference sequence). The CDR3 spans 19 residues. V shed 0 bases and J 4 bases; nucleotides not matched to a gene: 16. In the study's own analysis: Estimation of nucleated cell counts relied on the amplification of reference gene primers. This table comes from immunoSEQ multiplex PCR, and its TCRdb copy is limited to in-frame clones, with some not included. The V and J calls and clone size were taken over from that table, and D and trimming were inferred from the DNA. The sample lists a few hundred thousand clones; around 92% were seen once.

The chain is built from TRBV3-1 (or the pseudogene TRBV3-2) and TRBJ2-3; 7 bases line up with TRBD2. The sample was peripheral blood. The receptor's source is a man younger than 30 who had recovered from COVID-19. As DNA, the CDR3 is TGTGCCAGCAGCCAAGAGGGTCTAGCGGACCTCCTAAAGGCAGATACGCAGTATTTT. This translates into CASSQEGLADLLKADTQYF.